The 19 T cell receptor beta chains presented below share a single source sample, sequenced in a study of kidney transplant recipient with SARS-CoV-2 infection. TCRdb re-derived calls from the reads in MiXCR, one entry per CDR3 protein. The repertoire holds 200,000 to 300,000 distinct CDR3 sequences, with more than 25% as singletons. Here the sequenced sample was a blood sample, taken at baseline and on day 111 from a kidney transplant recipient. These receptors were taken from a male patient aged 25-45 years who had COVID-19 and was a kidney transplant recipient. The graft donor may have contributed some T cells.

This clonotype was seen repeatedly, ten times or more. This chain connects TRBV19 to TRBJ1-1, with 7 bases that match TRBD1. Trimming cost V 8 bases and J 0 bases; bases outside gene matches: 3. The CDR3 consists of 13 residues. Looked up from germline, CDR1 is LNHDA and CDR2 is SQIVND (reference sequence). The CDR3 spells CASVGQMNTEAFF. The CDR3, as DNA: TGTGCCAGTGTGGGACAGATGAACACTGAAGCTTTCTTT.

A remark on this clonotype: Because it lacks the conserved phenylalanine or tryptophan at the end, this CDR3 is likely a read error. The rearrangement links TRBV16 to TRBJ1-2, with D hard to call. Germline CDR1 and CDR2: KGHSY and FQNENV. The CDR3 covers 17 residues. Trimming stripped 5 bases from V and 4 bases from J, with 23 bases between. The CDR3 DNA reads TGTGCCAGCAGCGAACGTTCGGTCGTTAGAAAGACCTATGGCTACACCGTC. Protein: CASSERSVVRKTYGYTV.

With regard to this clonotype: Germline is not matched at one junction end, which may reflect a read error. The rearrangement links TRBV6-2 or TRBV6-3 to TRBJ2-3; tentative D call: TRBD2 (6 bases). The CDR3 length is 15 residues. Germline CDR1 and CDR2: MNHEY and SVGEGT. Here the CDR3 reads CASSYRGTGQETRYF. CDR3 bases: TGTGCCAGCAGCTACCGGGGGACCGGACAAGAGACCCGGTACTTC.

This clonotype was detected many times. The chain joins TRBV20-1 to TRBJ2-3, with 9 bases identical to TRBD2. V lost 0 bases and J lost 4; bases outside the gene matches: 5. The CDR3 is 15 amino acids. Germline V gene sequence: CDR1 DFQATT, CDR2 SNEGSKA (reference sequence). The CDR3 protein is CSARDPAGGSDTQYF. Written as DNA, the CDR3 is TGCAGTGCTAGAGACCCAGCGGGAGGTTCAGATACGCAGTATTTT.

There are many counts of this clonotype. The chain recombines TRBV12-3 or TRBV12-4 with TRBJ2-6; 9 bases align to TRBD1. V lost 5 bases, J lost 2 bases, and 13 bases stayed unmatched. This CDR3 region has 19 residues. The CDR3 protein is CASSLIGTGLSPGANVLTF. CDR3 sequence (DNA): TGTGCCAGCAGTCTGATCGGGACAGGGCTATCCCCTGGGGCCAACGTCCTGACTTTC.

This clonotype occurred many times. The gene calls are TRBV18 and TRBJ1-3; D ambiguous. Germline V gene sequence: CDR1 KGHSH, CDR2 LQKENI. V lost 4 bases and J 0 bases, leaving 13 bases between the germline ends. The CDR3 is 16 amino acids. Here the CDR3 reads CASSHQSTYSGNTIYF. The CDR3 nucleotides are TGTGCCAGCTCACACCAATCCACTTACTCTGGAAACACCATATATTTT.

This clonotype was seen many times. The chain links TRBV5-3 to TRBJ1-2; no definite D call. TRBV5-3 is classed as an ORF, of uncertain function. Deletions cut 6 bases from V and 4 bases from J, with 22 bases between. The CDR3 length is 16 residues. CDR3 sequence: CARMPIVVRKTYGYTF. The CDR3 region has the DNA TGTGCCAGAATGCCTATAGTGGTGAGAAAGACCTATGGCTACACCTTC.

Turning to this clonotype: A read error may be the cause here, since a much bigger clone is one base away. The CDR3 coding sequence is TGTGCCAGCGGTCACGGTCTACCCTACGAGCAGTACTTC. Translating gives CASGHGLPYEQYF. This chain connects TRBV28 to TRBJ2-7, with D unresolved. The CDR3 is 13 amino acids. Trimming left V 8 bases short and J 2 bases short, with 13 bases between. Germline-derived CDR1 and CDR2 are MDHEN and SYDVKM.

This clonotype came up a few times. This chain connects TRBV29-1 to TRBJ1-1, with D uncertain. V lost 1 base and J 0 bases, leaving 6 bases between the germline ends. CDR1 is SQVTM, CDR2 ANQGSEA, per germline. This CDR3 region has 13 residues. The CDR3 sequence: CSVEAQLNTEAFF. The CDR3 DNA reads as TGCAGCGTTGAAGCGCAGTTGAACACTGAAGCTTTCTTT.

Turning to this clonotype: A single base separates this from a much larger clone, so it may be a read error. The rearrangement links TRBV4-3 to TRBJ1-2; 7 bases agree with TRBD1. The CDR3 extends over 17 amino acids. Germline V CDR1 and CDR2: LGHNA, YSLEER. The CDR3 here is CAGSTRTGRRKTYGYTF. Here the CDR3 DNA reads TGCGCCGGCAGCACCAGGACAGGACGTCGAAAGACCTATGGCTACACCTTC.

With respect to this clonotype: A far larger clone is off by one base, so a read error is likely. The rearrangement joins TRBV12-3 or TRBV12-4 to TRBJ2-7; D gene unclear. Judging by the DNA end, TRBJ2-5 fits better; the J call may be wrong. The CDR3 has 11 residues. DNA of the CDR3: TGTGGCAGCAGTTTAGCAGAGACCCAGTACTTC. This codes for CGSSLAETQYF.

This clonotype was seen just once. The J gene is TRBJ2-3, the V gene TRBV18; possibly TRBD1 or TRBD2 for D (6 bases each). Germline V CDR1 and CDR2: KGHSH, LQKENI. Trimming took 3 bases from V and 4 from J, leaving 23 bases between them. The CDR3 totals 18 residues. The CDR3 loop is CASSPLSGTGAYADTQYF. The CDR3 region has the DNA TGTGCCAGCTCACCCCTTTCGGGGACGGGGGCCTACGCAGATACGCAGTATTTT.

The sample holds many counts of this clonotype. The V gene is TRBV29-1, the J gene TRBJ2-1; perhaps D is TRBD1 or TRBD2 (6 bases each). The CDR3 contains 13 residues. V was shortened by 6 bases and J by 10 bases, with 19 bases between the two germline ends. Germline CDR1 and CDR2: SQVTM and ANQGSEA. The DNA of the CDR3 is TGCAGCGTGATCCCCCTAGGGGGGAGGGAGCAGTTCTTC. It specifies CSVIPLGGREQFF.

This clonotype was observed at least ten times. V and J are TRBV29-1 and TRBJ1-2, with no clear D. CDR3 length: 14 amino acids. V lost 3 bases, J lost 0 bases, and 11 bases lay in between. Germline-derived CDR1 and CDR2 are SQVTM and ANQGSEA. The CDR3 loop is CSVDAGGANYGYTF. CDR3 nucleotides: TGCAGCGTTGATGCCGGCGGGGCTAACTATGGCTACACCTTC.

Points on this clonotype: In this CDR3 the conserved last residue, phenylalanine or tryptophan, is missing, so a read error is likely. V usage is TRBV11-3 and J usage is TRBJ1-2; D remains unclear. The CDR3 sequence is 17 residues long. The germline V gene encodes CDR1 SGHNT and CDR2 YENEEA. Trimming stripped 5 bases from V and 4 bases from J, with 23 bases between. This CDR3 reads CASSQKDDLGKTYGYTL. CDR3 nucleotide sequence: TGTGCCAGCAGCCAAAAGGACGATCTCGGAAAGACCTATGGCTACACCCTC.

As for this clonotype: This clone may be a read error of a much larger clone one base away. The genes are TRBV6-5 and TRBJ1-2, with D unresolved. CDR1 MNHEY and CDR2 SVGAGI come from the germline V gene. The CDR3 runs 17 residues. The V end was cut by 5 bases, the J end by 4 bases, with 23 bases between. Written as DNA, the CDR3 is TGTGCCAGCAGTCGCGATGCGCCTTACGGAAAGACCTATGGCTACACCTTC. Protein sequence: CASSRDAPYGKTYGYTF.

Concerning this clonotype: One junction end does not reproduce the germline sequence, and a read error may be involved. V gene TRBV6-1 combines with J gene TRBJ1-2, with D hard to call. Germline CDR1 is MNHNS and CDR2 is SASEGT. The CDR3 contains 17 residues. CDR3 residues: CASSHRTECRKTYGYAF. In DNA form, the CDR3 reads TGTGCCAGCAGTCATCGGACGGAATGTAGAAAGACCTATGGCTACGCCTTC.

In the case of this clonotype: A much larger clone differs from this one at a single base, so this may be a read error. The chain recombines TRBV12-3 or TRBV12-4 with TRBJ1-4, with 11 nucleotides matching TRBD1. This CDR3 comprises 14 residues. J gave up 9 bases and V 5 bases, and 5 bases lay outside the gene matches. The CDR3 protein is CASSTGTGGKKLFF. CDR3 sequence (DNA): TGTGCCAGCAGTACCGGGACAGGGGGGAAAAAACTGTTTTTT.

Concerning this clonotype: Since a far larger clone is one base different, this is likely a read error. The chain links TRBV7-6 to TRBJ2-7; 9 nucleotides agree with TRBD1. The germline CDR1 and CDR2 sequences are SGHVS and FNYEAQ. The CDR3 sequence is 14 residues long. The CDR3 protein is CASSLGTGAYGQYF. The CDR3 DNA reads as TGTGCCAGCAGCTTAGGGACAGGGGCCTACGGGCAGTACTTC.